The 15 T cell receptor beta chains below were found in one sample sequenced in a study of siplizumab effects on memory and regulatory T cells. Profiled with immunoSEQ multiplex PCR; TCRdb holds only in-frame clones, not every one. The data contain approximately 75,000 clones, approximately 93% of them singletons. The sample comprised CD8+ T cells sorted from blood. These receptors were taken from a human donor in good health.

The V gene is TRBV7-9, the J gene TRBJ1-5, with 7 bases identical to TRBD1. V was pared by 5 bases and J by 4 bases, with 8 bases of the junction left unmatched. The CDR3 loop spans 15 amino acids. In germline, CDR1 is SEHNR, CDR2 FQNEAQ (reference sequence). The chain's CDR3 is CASSQSSGGNQPQHF. The CDR3 region has the DNA TGTGCCAGCAGCCAGTCGTCAGGGGGGAATCAGCCCCAGCATTTT. Complete variable domain (other parts from reference TRBV7-9 and TRBJ1-5): DTGVSQNPRHKITKRGQNVTFRCDPISEHNRLYWYRQTLGQGPEFLTYFQNEAQLEKSRLLSDRFSAERPKGSFSTLEIQRTEQGDSAMYLCASSQSSGGNQPQHFGDGTRLSIL.

This chain joins TRBV5-1 and TRBJ2-1; D is ambiguous. Germline values: CDR1 SGHRS, CDR2 YFSETQ. Trimming removed 4 bases from V and 8 bases from J, with 16 bases in between. There are 14 residues in the CDR3. The CDR3 sequence is CASSQIGQSHEQFF. CDR3 coding DNA: TGCGCCAGCAGCCAAATTGGGCAGTCCCATGAGCAGTTCTTC.

The rearrangement uses TRBV9 and TRBJ1-2; a possible D gene is TRBD1 (6 bases). Trimming removed 3 bases from V and 4 bases from J, with 19 bases in between. The CDR3 sequence is 16 residues long. Germline CDR1 and CDR2: SGDLS and YYNGEE. The CDR3 DNA follows: TGTGCCAGCAGCGCGGAGGGGGGCGGTCCCGGCTATGGCTACACCTTC. Translation gives CASSAEGGGPGYGYTF.

The count of this clone is one. V usage is TRBV12-5 and J usage is TRBJ1-4; no definite D call. The CDR3 length is 12 residues. With 3 bases removed from V and 7 bases from J, the gap between germline ends came to 6 bases. Germline assignment: CDR1 LGHNT and CDR2 FRNRAP. DNA of the CDR3: TGTGCTAGTGGTTTCCCGGGTGAAAAACTGTTTTTT. It yields the protein CASGFPGEKLFF.

The V and J genes are TRBV9 and TRBJ1-2; a weak D match, TRBD1 (5 bases). The CDR3 contains 16 residues. Germline V gene data show CDR1 as SGDLS and CDR2 as YYNGEE. Trimming shortened V by 0 bases and J by 3 bases, and 15 bases separated the two germline ends. CDR3 loop: CASSVAREGPDYGYTF. The CDR3 DNA is TGTGCCAGCAGCGTAGCGAGGGAGGGACCGGACTATGGCTACACCTTC.

This sequence joins TRBV27 and TRBJ2-3; 8 bases align to TRBD2. Per the germline V gene, CDR1 is MNHEY and CDR2 is SMNVEV (reference sequence). V shed 2 bases, J shed 4 bases, and the junction held 5 bases outside the gene matches. The CDR3 totals 15 residues. In DNA, the CDR3 is TGTGCCAGCAGTTTACTGGCGGGGGGCGCAGATACGCAGTATTTT. Translating gives CASSLLAGGADTQYF.

V is TRBV4-1 and J is TRBJ1-2; 8 bases fit TRBD1. The germline V gene encodes CDR1 MGHRA and CDR2 YSYEKL. V lost 0 bases and J lost 4; bases outside the gene matches: 4. The CDR3 is 15 amino acids. CDR3 residues: CASSQDWTGTYGYTF. CDR3 nucleotide sequence: TGCGCCAGCAGCCAAGATTGGACAGGGACCTATGGCTACACCTTC.

This chain uses TRBV2 with TRBJ2-7; a possible D gene is TRBD1 (5 bases). Looked up from germline, CDR1 is SNHLY and CDR2 is FYNNEI. The CDR3 runs 12 residues. Trimming removed 10 bases from V and 0 bases from J, with 10 bases in between. Here the CDR3 DNA reads TGTGCCACCTCGACAGCCTCCTACGAGCAGTACTTC. It specifies CATSTASYEQYF.

With respect to this clone: This sample also contains other DNA sequences that code for the same CDR3. V usage is TRBV9 and J usage is TRBJ2-1; no clear D. Trimming removed 2 bases from V and 4 bases from J, with 10 bases in between. CDR3 length: 14 amino acids. Looked up from germline, CDR1 is SGDLS and CDR2 is YYNGEE. This CDR3 reads CASSVGTAYNEQFF. The CDR3 DNA reads TGTGCCAGCAGCGTTGGCACAGCATACAATGAGCAGTTCTTC.

This clone was seen a few times. The DNA for the CDR3 is TGTGCCAGCAGTGAAAATGGTCATGGCTACACCTTC. It is translated as CASSENGHGYTF. This chain connects TRBV6-1 to TRBJ1-2; unclear D gene. The CDR3 is made up of 12 amino acids. CDR1 and CDR2 from the germline V gene are MNHNS and SASEGT. The ends were cut back, 2 bases at V and 6 bases at J, with 7 bases in the middle.

The chain joins TRBV5-1 to TRBJ2-5, with D possibly matching TRBD1 (6 bases). CDR1 is SGHRS, CDR2 YFSETQ, per germline. This CDR3 has 15 amino acids. The ends were cut back, 0 bases at V and 2 bases at J, with 11 bases in the middle. CDR3 sequence: CASSLGTVIQETQYF. As DNA, the CDR3 is TGCGCCAGCAGCTTGGGGACAGTTATACAAGAGACCCAGTACTTC.

The V and J genes are TRBV25-1 and TRBJ1-4; 7 nucleotides line up with TRBD1. The germline V gene encodes CDR1 MGHDK and CDR2 SYGVNS. The V gene end was trimmed by 3 bases and the J gene end by 6 bases; junction bases not matched to a gene: 7. The CDR3 loop spans 15 amino acids. CDR3 in DNA: TGTGCCAGCAGTGAGGACAGGTTCCGAGATGAAAAACTGTTTTTT. Its protein is CASSEDRFRDEKLFF.

This sequence joins TRBV5-3 and TRBJ2-3; 9 positions match TRBD1. TRBV5-3 is given ORF status, its function remaining uncertain. V was pared by 4 bases and J by 2 bases, with 5 bases of the junction left unmatched. The CDR3 loop spans 15 amino acids. CDR3 sequence (DNA): TGTGCCAGAAGCCACGGACAGGGGAACACAGATACGCAGTATTTT. It yields the protein CARSHGQGNTDTQYF.

The chain employs TRBV7-3 and TRBJ2-1; 11 nucleotides match TRBD2. Germline CDR1 reads SGHTA; CDR2 reads FQGTGA. Unmatched junction bases numbered 4, after V lost 5 bases and J lost 1 base. The CDR3 has 16 residues. Written as DNA, the CDR3 is TGTGCCAGCAGCGCCCGACTAGCGGGGTCCTACAATGAGCAGTTCTTC. As protein: CASSARLAGSYNEQFF. The whole variable domain, remainder taken from reference TRBV7-3 and TRBJ2-1, is GAGVSQTPSNKVTEKGKYVELRCDPISGHTALYWYRQSLGQGPEFLIYFQGTGAADDSGLPNDRFFAVRPEGSVSTLKIQRTERGDSAVYLCASSARLAGSYNEQFFGPGTRLTVL.

The chain recombines TRBV7-3 with TRBJ2-1; 10 positions agree with TRBD2. The CDR3 runs 17 residues. J gave up 7 bases and V 5 bases, and 14 bases lay outside the gene matches. The germline CDR1 and CDR2 sequences are SGHTA and FQGTGA. CDR3 amino acids: CASSAKSGLAGVNEQFF. CDR3 in DNA: TGTGCCAGCAGCGCCAAATCCGGCCTAGCGGGGGTTAATGAGCAGTTCTTC. Complete variable domain (other parts from reference TRBV7-3 and TRBJ2-1): GAGVSQTPSNKVTEKGKYVELRCDPISGHTALYWYRQSLGQGPEFLIYFQGTGAADDSGLPNDRFFAVRPEGSVSTLKIQRTERGDSAVYLCASSAKSGLAGVNEQFFGPGTRLTVL.